This TCR beta chain is drawn from a study of blood T cell repertoires in COVID-19. The overall study: COVID-19 samples from acute and convalescent phases originated in the United States, Italy and Spain.

The CDR3 spans 15 residues. The trim removed 5 bases at V and 3 bases at J, leaving 9 bases unmatched. In germline, CDR1 is SGHRS, CDR2 YFSETQ. Original handling: How many nucleated cells were present was estimated from reference gene primer amplification. Generated by immunoSEQ multiplex PCR, the TCRdb table keeps only in-frame clones and is missing some. That table gives V, J and clone size, and the DNA gave D and trimming. The table records some 500,000 clones, 88% of them present only once. Clinical histories supplied by participants themselves formed the basis of cohort assignment. This sequence joins TRBV5-1 and TRBJ2-5; 8 positions match TRBD2. This receptor was obtained from a middle-aged woman who had recovered from COVID-19. Sample: PBMCs or T cells enriched from blood (not recorded which). The DNA for the CDR3 is TGCGCCAGCAGTCACCCGGGACTAGGGGAAGAGACCCAGTACTTC. Protein: CASSHPGLGEETQYF.